Each of the 29 T cell receptor beta chains below was sequenced from the same sample in a study of T cells in women clearing cervical HPV infection. Sequencing used immunoSEQ multiplex PCR; TCRdb keeps in-frame clones, though not all of them. The clone table shows approximately 26,000 clones, with the ten largest holding around 10%. Sequenced material: blood buffy coat. Every receptor here comes from a woman between 18 and 70 years old with a cervical HPV16 infection that either progressed to CIN3+ or cleared (not recorded which).

In the case of this clone: The CDR3 end lies 3 residues beyond the end of the read and is filled in from the germline J gene. This chain uses TRBV19 with TRBJ2-3; tentatively, D is TRBD2 (5 bases). CDR1 is LNHDA and CDR2 is SQIVND in the germline V gene (reference sequence). The CDR3 runs to 16 residues. The part of the CDR3 DNA that was read is TGTGCCAGTGGTTCGCTCGGACGGGGAGCTAATCAGCCG. As protein: CASGSLGRGANQP. The whole CDR3 protein reads CASGSLGRGANQPQYF.

Details on this clone: The CDR3 goes on 3 residues after the read ends, and that part is filled in from the germline J gene. The V and J genes are TRBV18 and TRBJ1-2; D gene ambiguous. Per the germline V gene, CDR1 is KGHSH and CDR2 is LQKENI. The CDR3 is made up of 16 amino acids. This CDR3 reads CASSPRTSGRGNDYTF. Incomplete CDR3 DNA: TGTGCCAGCTCACCAAGGACTAGCGGGAGAGGGAATGAC.

As regards this clone: The CDR3 end lies 3 residues beyond the end of the read and is filled in from the germline J gene. V usage is TRBV18 and J usage is TRBJ2-2; the D is unclear. CDR1 and CDR2 (germline): KGHSH, LQKENI. This CDR3 region has 14 residues. The sequenced part of the CDR3 DNA is TGTGCCAGCTCACCATTGGCCTTTAATGAAAAG. The encoded protein is CASSPLAFNEK. The full CDR3 protein reads CASSPLAFNEKLFF.

Concerning this clone: Sequence at one end of the junction differs from germline and may be a read error. The read comes to an end 3 residues before the CDR3 does, leaving the germline J gene to fill in the end. This chain joins TRBV4-2 and TRBJ1-4, with a weak D call TRBD1 (6 bases). The CDR3 sequence is 16 residues long. The germline gives CDR1 LGHNA, CDR2 YNFKEQ. CDR3 residues: CASSQDGLGADEKLFF. CDR3 DNA, as far as it was read: TGCGCCAGCAGCCAAGATGGTTTGGGGGCGGATGAAAAA.

For this clone: Read sequence stops 3 residues before the CDR3 end, and the germline J gene provides the missing end. V usage is TRBV6-2 or TRBV6-3 and J usage is TRBJ1-6; the match to TRBD1 covers 11 bases. Germline V CDR1 and CDR2: MNHEY, SVGEGT. After removal of 5 bases from V and 10 bases from J, the junction contained 10 bases not matched to a gene. The CDR3 contains 16 residues. The CDR3 DNA, read in part, is TGTGCCAGCAGTACAAGGACAGGGGGCGCGGGGTCACCC. Amino acid sequence: CASSTRTGGAGSP. In full, the CDR3 reads CASSTRTGGAGSPLHF.

Points on this clone: The read terminates 3 residues ahead of where the CDR3 ends, so the germline J gene completes it. V is TRBV7-9 and J is TRBJ2-7; 9 bases map to TRBD1. CDR3 length: 14 amino acids. V lost 5 bases, J lost 3 bases, and 5 bases stayed unmatched. Germline V gene data show CDR1 as SEHNR and CDR2 as FQNEAQ (reference sequence). The covered CDR3 bases are TGTGCCAGCAGCCAGGCGACAGGGGGCTACGAG. This codes for CASSQATGGYE. In full, the CDR3 is CASSQATGGYEQYF.

A word on this clone: The read stops 3 residues short of the end of the CDR3; the missing end is completed from the germline J gene. The chain recombines TRBV10-1 with TRBJ2-2; TRBD2 is a possible D gene (5 bases). The germline CDR1 and CDR2 sequences are WNHNN and SYGVQD (reference sequence). The CDR3 is made up of 14 amino acids. CDR3 residues: CASSVGDYNSPLFF. The CDR3 DNA, read in part, is TGCGCCAGCAGTGTTGGAGACTATAATTCACCG.

As concerns this clone: The missing CDR3 end, 3 residues past where the read stops, is filled in from the germline J gene. The chain carries TRBV18 and TRBJ2-7; possible D gene TRBD2, 7 bases. Germline assignment: CDR1 KGHSH and CDR2 LQKENI. The V end lost 4 bases, the J end lost 6 bases, and 19 bases lay between the germline ends. The CDR3 is 15 amino acids. The CDR3 here is CASSLRKGEGPEQYF. The sequenced part of the CDR3 DNA is TGTGCCAGCTCACTGCGGAAGGGGGAGGGCCCCGAG.

About this clone itself: The read stops 3 residues short of the end of the CDR3; the missing end is completed from the germline J gene. This chain uses TRBV19 with TRBJ1-2, with 7 bases fitting TRBD1. Germline CDR1 is LNHDA and CDR2 is SQIVND (reference sequence). The CDR3 extends over 14 amino acids. The CDR3 protein is CASSGRGSYNDYTF. The DNA read from the CDR3 is TGTGCCAGTAGTGGCAGGGGGAGCTACAATGAC.

Concerning this clone: Sequencing ends 3 residues short of the CDR3 end; the germline J gene provides the rest. V usage is TRBV20-1 and J usage is TRBJ2-1; D gene uncertain. CDR3 length: 14 residues. Germline-derived CDR1 and CDR2 are DFQATT and SNEGSKA (reference sequence). The V end was cut by 5 bases, the J end by 5 bases, with 16 bases between. Partial CDR3 DNA: TGCAGTGCTCCCAGACTGATAATGAACAATGAG. It yields the protein CSAPRLIMNNE. The whole CDR3 protein reads CSAPRLIMNNEQFF.

On this clone: The CDR3 end is not reached by the read, which stops 3 residues before it; the germline J gene fills it in. The rearrangement uses TRBV7-2 and TRBJ2-1, with 9 positions matching TRBD1. CDR3 size: 13 residues. The germline CDR1 and CDR2 sequences are SGHTA and FQGNSA. The ends lost 5 bases at V and 5 bases at J; junction bases unmatched: 1. CDR3 DNA, as far as it was read: TGTGCCAGCAGCCGGGACAGGGACAATGAG. Translation gives CASSRDRDNE. The full-length CDR3 reads as CASSRDRDNEQFF.

Remarks on this clone: The observed sequence ends 3 residues before the CDR3 terminus, with the missing tail filled in from the germline J gene. The V call is TRBV5-1, the J call TRBJ2-1, with D maybe TRBD2 (6 bases). V was trimmed by 0 bases and J by 5 bases, leaving 15 bases between them. Germline CDR1 is SGHRS and CDR2 is YFSETQ. CDR3 length: 16 residues. CDR3 in amino acids: CASSLARRASDNEQFF. The CDR3 DNA, read in part, is TGCGCCAGCAGCTTGGCTCGGAGGGCCTCAGACAATGAG.

Remarks on this clone: With the read ending 3 residues before the CDR3 end, the germline J gene is used to fill in that end. The V call is TRBV18, the J call TRBJ2-6; 9 positions match TRBD1. CDR1 KGHSH and CDR2 LQKENI come from the germline V gene. CDR3 length: 20 residues. V gave up 4 bases and J gave up 0 bases; unmatched junction bases: 13. CDR3 DNA, as far as it was read: TGTGCCAGCTCACATGATTATAGGGGACAGGGCAGCTCTGGGGCCAACGTC. This sequence encodes CASSHDYRGQGSSGANV. The full CDR3 is CASSHDYRGQGSSGANVLTF.

Regarding this clone: The CDR3 is cut off 3 residues early in the read; its end comes from the germline J gene. The chain is built from TRBV18 and TRBJ1-3; D is unclear. Trimming shortened V by 5 bases and J by 2 bases, and 25 bases separated the two germline ends. CDR1 and CDR2 (germline): KGHSH, LQKENI. The CDR3 spans 19 residues. CDR3 sequence reads: CASSGAHGSALATGNTIYF. The covered CDR3 bases are TGTGCCAGCTCAGGTGCTCATGGATCGGCCCTAGCTACTGGAAACACC.

Turning to this clone: The DNA ends 3 residues before the CDR3 does, and the rest of the CDR3 is filled in from the germline J gene. The chain carries TRBV30 and TRBJ2-5, with 9 bases identical to TRBD2. The length of the CDR3 is 16 residues. The junction had 11 bases not matched to a gene; V was cut back by 0 bases and J by 6 bases. Looked up from germline, CDR1 is GTSNPN and CDR2 is SVGIG (reference sequence). Here the CDR3 reads CAWSVRLAGGRQTQYF. The sequenced CDR3 bases are TGTGCCTGGAGTGTTCGTCTGGCGGGGGGGAGACAGACC.

As to this clone: Read coverage stops 3 residues before the CDR3 terminus; the germline J gene supplies the remainder. This sequence joins TRBV18 and TRBJ1-2; 9 positions match TRBD1. Germline V gene sequence: CDR1 KGHSH, CDR2 LQKENI. CDR3 length equals 17 residues. CDR3 amino acids: CASSPQPGTGTSYDYTF. The part of the CDR3 DNA that was read is TGTGCCAGCTCACCCCAACCCGGGACAGGGACCTCCTACGAC. Supplemented by reference TRBV18 and TRBJ1-2, the full variable domain reads NAGVMQNPRHLVRRRGQEARLRCSPMKGHSHVYWYRQLPEEGLKFMVYLQKENIIDESGMPKERFSAEFPKEGPSILRIQQVVRGDSAAYFCASSPQPGTGTSYDYTFGSGTRLTVV.

Concerning this clone: Read sequence stops 3 residues before the CDR3 end, and the germline J gene provides the missing end. The rearrangement uses TRBV7-2 and TRBJ2-1, with D possibly matching TRBD1 (7 bases). CDR1 and CDR2 from the germline V gene are SGHTA and FQGNSA. Trimming stripped 4 bases from V and 0 bases from J, with 10 bases between. The CDR3 is 15 amino acids. CDR3 sequence: CASSSRDSSYNEQFF. The sequenced CDR3 bases are TGTGCCAGCAGCTCGCGGGACAGCTCCTACAATGAG.

In the case of this clone: The DNA ends 3 residues before the CDR3 does, and the rest of the CDR3 is filled in from the germline J gene. The chain employs TRBV19 and TRBJ1-2, with a weak D call TRBD1 (6 bases). This CDR3 is built from 19 residues. CDR1 LNHDA and CDR2 SQIVND come from the germline V gene (reference sequence). The CDR3 bases that were read are TGTGCCAGTAGTAAATGGAGGGGACTAGCGGGAGGGGGAAACAATGAC. Encoded protein: CASSKWRGLAGGGNND. The CDR3 in its entirety is CASSKWRGLAGGGNNDYTF.

To note about this clone: Coverage ceases 3 residues before the CDR3 finishes, and the germline J gene fills in the end. J is TRBJ1-2 and V is TRBV19, with 7 bases matching TRBD1. Germline V gene data show CDR1 as LNHDA and CDR2 as SQIVND (reference sequence). The CDR3 is made up of 19 amino acids. The part of the CDR3 DNA that was read is TGTGCCAGTAGGCCCACCCTACTACCCAGGGGGGACAGCTCCTACGAC. As protein: CASRPTLLPRGDSSYD. The whole CDR3 protein is CASRPTLLPRGDSSYDYTF.

With respect to this clone: The read falls 3 residues short of the CDR3 end, and the missing part is taken from the germline J gene. The chain links TRBV18 to TRBJ1-2; no reliable D call. CDR1 and CDR2 from the germline V gene are KGHSH and LQKENI. This CDR3 comprises 17 residues. Incomplete CDR3 DNA: TGTGCCAGCTCACCACTCCTAGCGGGAGTCACCTACAATGAC. It specifies CASSPLLAGVTYND. The whole CDR3 reads CASSPLLAGVTYNDYTF.

As concerns this clone: The read ends 3 residues shy of where the CDR3 ends; the end is completed using the germline J gene. The V call is TRBV20-1, the J call TRBJ2-3; 7 bases are a match to TRBD2. This CDR3 spans 16 amino acids. V shed 1 base and J 6 bases; nucleotides not matched to a gene: 13. Looked up from germline, CDR1 is DFQATT and CDR2 is SNEGSKA (reference sequence). Partial CDR3 DNA: TGCAGTGCTAGAGGGAGCGGGGTGACCGTTCCGGATACG. Its protein product is CSARGSGVTVPDT. The whole CDR3 protein is CSARGSGVTVPDTQYF.

In regard to this clone: The DNA ends 3 residues before the CDR3 does, and the rest of the CDR3 is filled in from the germline J gene. The chain employs TRBV6-2 or TRBV6-3 and TRBJ2-7; D is ambiguous. CDR1 is MNHEY, CDR2 SVGEGT, per germline. This CDR3 has 14 amino acids. The germline V and J ends were trimmed by 5 bases and 4 bases, with 15 bases remaining between them. The CDR3 is CASSPGTLLYEQYF. The sequenced part of the CDR3 DNA is TGTGCCAGCAGTCCAGGCACGTTACTGTACGAG.

A note on this clone: Read coverage stops 3 residues before the CDR3 terminus; the germline J gene supplies the remainder. The V gene is TRBV7-3, the J gene TRBJ2-7; D is perhaps TRBD2 (6 bases). V lost 3 bases to trimming and J lost 2 bases, with 14 bases between them. The CDR3 loop spans 15 amino acids. CDR1 and CDR2 (germline): SGHTA, FQGTGA. The CDR3 sequence: CASSFMSRGPYEQYF. The DNA read from the CDR3 is TGTGCCAGCAGCTTCATGTCGCGGGGCCCCTACGAG.

CDR3 bases read: TGTGCCAGTACCTTTAGCGGGGGTCGTTACAATGAG. Protein product: CASTFSGGRYNE. The CDR3 in full is CASTFSGGRYNEQFF. The V gene is TRBV19, the J gene TRBJ2-1, with 9 nucleotides matching TRBD2. The CDR3 end lies 3 residues beyond the end of the read and is filled in from the germline J gene. V dropped 7 bases and J dropped 4; count of bases not matched to a gene: 8. The V gene's germline CDR1 is LNHDA and CDR2 SQIVND (reference sequence). CDR3 length equals 15 residues.

As to this clone: The read ends 3 residues before the CDR3 terminus; that terminus is restored from the germline J gene. This chain links TRBV5-1 with TRBJ2-3; 8 bases map to TRBD2. Germline V gene data show CDR1 as SGHRS and CDR2 as YFSETQ. Trimming took 0 bases from V and 0 from J; bases not matched to a gene: 3. The CDR3 totals 16 residues. The sequenced CDR3 bases are TGCGCCAGCAGCTTGGGGGCTAGCGGGAGCACAGATACG. Amino acids: CASSLGASGSTDT. The complete CDR3 protein is CASSLGASGSTDTQYF.

Turning to this clone: The CDR3 extends 3 residues past the end of the read, so its final part is completed from the germline J gene. The chain uses TRBV10-3 and TRBJ2-1; possible D gene TRBD2, 6 bases. Germline-derived CDR1 and CDR2 are ENHRY and SYGVKD. The germline V and J ends were trimmed by 2 bases and 6 bases, with 11 bases remaining between them. This CDR3 has 14 residues. CDR3 protein: CAISEARDSNEQFF. The sequenced CDR3 bases are TGTGCCATCAGTGAGGCCCGGGACTCCAATGAG.

Here the CDR3 reads CSARAQGQYNEQFF. CDR3 bases read: TGCAGTGCTAGAGCCCAGGGACAGTACAATGAG. This chain joins TRBV20-1 and TRBJ2-1, with 7 bases matching TRBD1. The read ends 3 residues shy of where the CDR3 ends; the end is completed using the germline J gene. The CDR3 runs to 14 residues. V shed 1 base and J 4 bases; nucleotides not matched to a gene: 4. The V gene's germline CDR1 is DFQATT and CDR2 SNEGSKA (reference sequence).

A word on this clone: The read ends 3 residues shy of where the CDR3 ends; the end is completed using the germline J gene. The chain joins TRBV18 to TRBJ2-5, with a weak D call TRBD2 (6 bases). Between the trimmed V and J ends, which lost 6 bases and 2 bases, there was a span of 13 bases. Germline V CDR1 and CDR2: KGHSH, LQKENI. The CDR3 extends over 14 amino acids. The sequenced part of the CDR3 DNA is TGTGCCAGCTCCCTCTCGGGGGTACAAGAGACC. Its protein product is CASSLSGVQET. The full CDR3 reads CASSLSGVQETQYF.

Details on this clone: The read comes to an end 3 residues before the CDR3 does, leaving the germline J gene to fill in the end. This chain uses TRBV7-3 with TRBJ1-2; D possibly corresponds to TRBD1 (5 bases). The CDR3 loop spans 15 amino acids. CDR1 and CDR2 (germline): SGHTA, FQGTGA. This CDR3 is CASSLGTSGRDTYTF. The sequenced CDR3 bases are TGTGCCAGCAGCTTAGGGACTAGCGGGAGAGATACC. The full variable domain, completed using reference TRBV7-3 and TRBJ1-2, is GAGVSQTPSNKVTEKGKYVELRCDPISGHTALYWYRQSLGQGPEFLIYFQGTGAADDSGLPNDRFFAVRPEGSVSTLKIQRTERGDSAVYLCASSLGTSGRDTYTFGSGTRLTVV.